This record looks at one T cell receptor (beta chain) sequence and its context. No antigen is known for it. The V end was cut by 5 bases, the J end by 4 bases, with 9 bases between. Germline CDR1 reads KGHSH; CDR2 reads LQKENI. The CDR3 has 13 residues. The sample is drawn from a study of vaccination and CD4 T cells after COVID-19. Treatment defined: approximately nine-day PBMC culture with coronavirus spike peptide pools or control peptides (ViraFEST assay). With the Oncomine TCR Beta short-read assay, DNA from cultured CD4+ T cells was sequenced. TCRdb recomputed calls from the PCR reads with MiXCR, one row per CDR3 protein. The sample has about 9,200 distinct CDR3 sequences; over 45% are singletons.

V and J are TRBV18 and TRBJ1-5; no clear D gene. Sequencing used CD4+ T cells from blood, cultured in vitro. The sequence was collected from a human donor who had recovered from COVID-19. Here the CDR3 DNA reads TGTGCCAGCTCAGAACGAGGGAATCAGCCCCAGCATTTT. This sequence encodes CASSERGNQPQHF.